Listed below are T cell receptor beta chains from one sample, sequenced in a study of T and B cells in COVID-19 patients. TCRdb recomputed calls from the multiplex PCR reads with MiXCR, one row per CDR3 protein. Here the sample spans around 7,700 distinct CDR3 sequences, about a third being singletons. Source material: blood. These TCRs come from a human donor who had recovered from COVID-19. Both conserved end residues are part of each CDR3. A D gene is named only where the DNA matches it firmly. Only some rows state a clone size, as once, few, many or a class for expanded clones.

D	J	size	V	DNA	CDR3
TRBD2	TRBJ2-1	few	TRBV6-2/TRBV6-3	TGTGCCAGCATTTGGCGGGGGGGGTTCAATGAGCAGTTCTTC	CASIWRGGFNEQFF
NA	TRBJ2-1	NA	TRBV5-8	TGTGCCAGCAGCTTAAAGTTCTACAATGAGCAGTTCTTC	CASSLKFYNEQFF
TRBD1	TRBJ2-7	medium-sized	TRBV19	TGTGCCAGTAATGCAGGGGGCATCGGGTACGAGCAGTACTTC	CASNAGGIGYEQYF
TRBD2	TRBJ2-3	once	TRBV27	TGTGCCGCTGCCCGGGTGGCCTTTTTAGTTCGGACTAGCGGGGGCACAGATACGCAGTATTTT	CAAARVAFLVRTSGGTDTQYF
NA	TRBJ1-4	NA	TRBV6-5	TGTGCCAGCGGCTACTTGCCTTTTAATGAAAAACTGTTTTTT	CASGYLPFNEKLFF
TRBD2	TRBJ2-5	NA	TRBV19	TGTGCCAGTAGTAGTAGCGGGGGAGAGACCCAGTACTTC	CASSSSGGETQYF
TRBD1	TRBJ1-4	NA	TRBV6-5	TGTGCCAGCAGCCGCAACAGGGGGAGATCAACTAATGAAAAACTGTTTTTT	CASSRNRGRSTNEKLFF
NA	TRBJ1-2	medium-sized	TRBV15	TGTGCCACCAGCGGTAGGATCGGGACTATTGTAGGTGGCTACACCTTC	CATSGRIGTIVGGYTF
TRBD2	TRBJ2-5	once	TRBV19	TGTGCCAGTGGTAGGACTAGCGGGGGGGCCGGGGAGACCCAGTACTTC	CASGRTSGGAGETQYF
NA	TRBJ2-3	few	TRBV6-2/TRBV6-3	TGTGCCAGCAGTTACTTGACTCCTCAAACTTTCACAGATACGCAGTATTTT	CASSYLTPQTFTDTQYF
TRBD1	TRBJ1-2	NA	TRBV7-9	TGTGCCAGCAGCTTAGCGGACAGGGGTGACTATGGCTACACCTTC	CASSLADRGDYGYTF
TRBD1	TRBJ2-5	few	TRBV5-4	TGTGCCAGCAGCTTAGAGGGACAGGGTGGTAGGACCCAGTACTTC	CASSLEGQGGRTQYF
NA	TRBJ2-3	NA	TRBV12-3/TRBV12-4	TGTGCCAGCAGTTTCGGGACTAGCACAGATACGCAGTATTTT	CASSFGTSTDTQYF
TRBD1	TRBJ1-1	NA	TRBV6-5	TGTGCCAGCAGTGGGACAGGGGAAGGACGTACTGAAGCTTTCTTT	CASSGTGEGRTEAFF
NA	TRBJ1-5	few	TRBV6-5	TGTGCCAGCAGTTTAGTCCCTAGTAGCAATCAGCCCCAGCATTTT	CASSLVPSSNQPQHF
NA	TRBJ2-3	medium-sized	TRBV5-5	TGTGCCAGCAGCCGACAGAGCACAGATACGCAGTATTTT	CASSRQSTDTQYF
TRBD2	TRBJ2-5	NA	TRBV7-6	TGTGCCAGCAGCTTAGAGAGGGGCGGGGGGGCCTCCAGAGAGACCCAGTACTTC	CASSLERGGGASRETQYF
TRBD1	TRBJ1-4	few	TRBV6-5	TGTGCCAGCCGCAGGGGGATTAATGAAAAACTGTTTTTT	CASRRGINEKLFF
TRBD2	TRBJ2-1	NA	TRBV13	TGTGCCAGCAGCTTAGGGGGGTGGGGGGGCTACAATGAGCAGTTCTTC	CASSLGGWGGYNEQFF
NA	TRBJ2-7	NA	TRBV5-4	TGTGCCAGCAGCTTCCTGGGGGGGGGCCCTGGAGAGCAGTACTTC	CASSFLGGGPGEQYF
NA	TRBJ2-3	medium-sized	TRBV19	TGTGCCAGTAGTCCTATAGTGGGACGTCTCACAGATACGCAGTATTTT	CASSPIVGRLTDTQYF
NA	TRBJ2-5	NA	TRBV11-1	TGTGCCAGCAGCTTAGCAGGTGGCACCCAAGAGACCCAGTACTTC	CASSLAGGTQETQYF
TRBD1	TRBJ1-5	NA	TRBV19	TGTGCCACCCAGGCACAGGGGGCATGGGTTGGGCAGCCCCAGCATTTT	CATQAQGAWVGQPQHF
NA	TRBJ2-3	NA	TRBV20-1	TGCAGTGCTTCGTCCCGGACAGATACGCAGTATTTT	CSASSRTDTQYF
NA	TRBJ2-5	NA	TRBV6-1	TGTGCCAGCAGTGAAGGATCCAGGGGGGTATCGACCCAGTACTTC	CASSEGSRGVSTQYF
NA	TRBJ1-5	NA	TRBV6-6	TGTGCCAGCAGTTACCGTGCGACTACAAGTCAGCCCCAGCATTTT	CASSYRATTSQPQHF
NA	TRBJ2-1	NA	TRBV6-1	TGTGCCAGCAGTGCATTAAGGAGGGACTTCATCGATCCTGAGCAGTTCTTC	CASSALRRDFIDPEQFF
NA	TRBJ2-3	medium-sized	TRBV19	TGTGCCAGTAGTATAGTGTTTGGACCGGGCATTGGAAATACGCAGTATTTT	CASSIVFGPGIGNTQYF
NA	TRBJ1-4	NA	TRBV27	TGTGCCAGCAGTTTCCAACCCCCAAGGAGAACTAATGAAAAACTGTTTTTT	CASSFQPPRRTNEKLFF
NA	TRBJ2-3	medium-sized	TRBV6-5	TGTGCCAGCAGCCTTGGGGATACGCAGTATTTT	CASSLGDTQYF
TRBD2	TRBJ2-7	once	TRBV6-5	TGTGCCAGCAGTTACTCCCGCGGGCTAGCGGGGGGATACGAGCAGTACTTC	CASSYSRGLAGGYEQYF
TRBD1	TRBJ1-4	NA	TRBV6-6	TGTGCCAGCAGTCGGACAGGCTCAACTAATGAAAAACTGTTTTTT	CASSRTGSTNEKLFF
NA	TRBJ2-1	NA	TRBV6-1	TGTGCCAGCAGTGACAGGGCCGATTACAATGAGCAGTTCTTC	CASSDRADYNEQFF
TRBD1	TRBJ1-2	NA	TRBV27	TGTGCCAGCAGTTTAACCGACAGGGGGCGATTTTTTTTTGGCTACACCTTC	CASSLTDRGRFFFGYTF
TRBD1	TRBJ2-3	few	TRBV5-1	TGCGCCAGCAGCGAACCGGACAGGACGGGTACAGATACGCAGTATTTT	CASSEPDRTGTDTQYF
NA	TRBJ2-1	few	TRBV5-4	TGTGCCAGCAGCTTCCGTCGGGCAGGGGAGGATGAGCAGTTCTTC	CASSFRRAGEDEQFF
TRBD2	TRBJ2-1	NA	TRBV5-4	TGTGCCAGCAGCTTGGAGGTTAGCGGGGTTTACAATGAGCAGTTCTTC	CASSLEVSGVYNEQFF
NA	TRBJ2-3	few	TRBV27	TGTGCCAGCAGTTTTAAGGGACACCAGGAAACAGATACGCAGTATTTT	CASSFKGHQETDTQYF
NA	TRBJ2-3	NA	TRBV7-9	TGTGCCAGCAGCTTGTTGGAGCCGCCTAGCACAGATACGCAGTATTTT	CASSLLEPPSTDTQYF
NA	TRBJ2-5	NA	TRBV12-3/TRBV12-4	TGTGCCAGCAGTTTAGAGGGGAGGCTGATGGCTGGTGTAGGGCAAGAGACCCAGTACTTC	CASSLEGRLMAGVGQETQYF
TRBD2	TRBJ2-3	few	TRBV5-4	TGTGCCAGCAGTCCTATAGCGGGGGGGCCGCATACGCAGTATTTT	CASSPIAGGPHTQYF
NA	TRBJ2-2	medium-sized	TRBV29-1	TGCAGCGTTGCCCAGGGGATAAGGACCGGGGAGCTGTTTTTT	CSVAQGIRTGELFF
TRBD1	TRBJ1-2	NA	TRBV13	TGCGCCAGCAGCGTGACAGGGTTTGGCTACACCTTC	CASSVTGFGYTF
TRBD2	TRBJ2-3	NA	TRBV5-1	TGCGCCAGCAGCTCGGGGGGGCAGCCAGATACGCAGTATTTT	CASSSGGQPDTQYF
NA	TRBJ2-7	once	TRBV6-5	TGTGCCAGCAACCCCCGGACAGACTCCTACGAGCAGTACTTC	CASNPRTDSYEQYF
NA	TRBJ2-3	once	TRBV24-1	TGTGCCACCAGTAATTTGCGAGGAGATACGCAGTATTTT	CATSNLRGDTQYF
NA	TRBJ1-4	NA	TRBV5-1	TGCGCCAGCAGCAACTCCCCGACGGAAACAACTAATGAAAAACTGTTTTTT	CASSNSPTETTNEKLFF
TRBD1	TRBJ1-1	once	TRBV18	TGTGCCAGCTCACCACCGGGACAGGTTCGCACTGAAGCTTTCTTT	CASSPPGQVRTEAFF
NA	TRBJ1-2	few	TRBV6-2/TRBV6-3	TGTGCCAGCAGCCAAACTCCCGGAGCCCATGGCTACACCTTC	CASSQTPGAHGYTF
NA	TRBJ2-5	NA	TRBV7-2	TGTGCCAGCAGCTTAGTGTGGACAAACCAAGAGACCCAGTACTTC	CASSLVWTNQETQYF
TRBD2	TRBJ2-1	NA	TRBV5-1	TGCGCCAGCAGCGGGACTATTTCCTACAATGAGCAGTTCTTC	CASSGTISYNEQFF
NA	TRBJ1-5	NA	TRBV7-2	TGTGCCAGCAGCTTAGGGGTAGCGGCCAATCAGCCCCAGCATTTT	CASSLGVAANQPQHF
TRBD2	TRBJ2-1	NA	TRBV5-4	TGTGCCAGCAGCTCAGGACTAGCGGGGGAAGAGTTCTTC	CASSSGLAGEEFF
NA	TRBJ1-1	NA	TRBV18	TGTGCCAGCTCACCGACGGGGAACACTGAAGCTTTCTTT	CASSPTGNTEAFF
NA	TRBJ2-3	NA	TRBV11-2	TGTGCCAGCAGCTCTTTCGACAGCAGCACAGATACGCAGTATTTT	CASSSFDSSTDTQYF
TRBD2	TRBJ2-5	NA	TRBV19	TGTGCCAGTAGTGAAGTAGCGGGGGGGACGTATCAAGAGACCCAGTACTTC	CASSEVAGGTYQETQYF
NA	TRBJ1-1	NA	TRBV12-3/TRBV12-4	TGTGCCAGCAGAACCGACGGACAGAACACTGAAGCTTTCTTT	CASRTDGQNTEAFF
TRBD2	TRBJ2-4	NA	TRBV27	TGTGCCAGCAGTCTGTTACTAGCGGAACCCGTAGCCAAAAACATTCAGTACTTC	CASSLLLAEPVAKNIQYF
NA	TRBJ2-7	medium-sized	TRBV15	TGTGCCACCAGCAGGGGCCGTTCGAGCTCCTACGAGCAGTACTTC	CATSRGRSSSYEQYF
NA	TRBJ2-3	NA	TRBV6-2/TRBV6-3	TGTGCCAGCAGTACAAGGGGTGAAGGCACAGATACGCAGTATTTT	CASSTRGEGTDTQYF